Presented here are 21 T cell receptor beta chains from one specimen sequenced in a study of blood T cells in healthy people across ages. The use of a sample-barcoded 5' primer and a J-beta primer mix characterized a second PCR of roughly 7 to 11 cycles. TCRdb independently ran MiXCR on the 5' RACE reads; one entry per CDR3 protein. The table shows about 1,500,000 distinct CDR3 sequences, with 42% occurring only once. Sample: blood. These receptors all stem from a young woman in good health.

There are a few counts of this clonotype. The chain carries TRBV5-6 and TRBJ2-4; 13 bases are a match to TRBD2. The CDR3 is made up of 19 amino acids. The V gene's germline CDR1 is SGHDT and CDR2 YYEEEE. The J segment lost 0 bases and the V segment lost 5 bases, leaving 11 bases of the junction unmatched. CDR3 in DNA: TGTGCCAGCAGTATGAGACTAGCGGGGGGAATACTAGCCAAAAACATTCAGTACTTC. It codes for CASSMRLAGGILAKNIQYF.

This clonotype was seen at least ten times. This chain uses TRBV5-5 with TRBJ2-5, with TRBD2 matching over 9 bases. There are 17 residues in the CDR3. J lost 0 bases, V lost 0 bases, and 6 bases had no gene match. The germline CDR1 and CDR2 sequences are SGHKS and YYEKEE (reference sequence). In nucleotides, the CDR3 is TGTGCCAGCAGCTTGGCGGCTAGCGGGGCATACCAAGAGACCCAGTACTTC. It is translated as CASSLAASGAYQETQYF.

The chain carries TRBV10-2 and TRBJ2-5; 8 nucleotides match TRBD2. J lost 3 bases, V lost 4 bases, and 10 bases had no gene match. There are 16 residues in the CDR3. CDR1 and CDR2 from the germline V gene are WSHSY and SAAADI. The CDR3 sequence is CASSGFLAGEKETQYF. In DNA, the CDR3 is TGCGCCAGCAGTGGCTTCCTAGCGGGCGAAAAAGAGACCCAGTACTTC.

V gene TRBV2 combines with J gene TRBJ1-2, with D hard to call. Germline-derived CDR1 and CDR2 are SNHLY and FYNNEI. The CDR3 totals 14 residues. Trimming shortened V by 6 bases and J by 8 bases, and 19 bases separated the two germline ends. The CDR3 sequence: CASRGLGTGDGYTF. The CDR3 coding sequence is TGTGCCAGCAGGGGGTTAGGCACCGGAGACGGCTACACCTTC.

The chain combines TRBV27 with TRBJ1-1; D possibly corresponds to TRBD1 (6 bases). CDR1 is MNHEY and CDR2 is SMNVEV in the germline V gene (reference sequence). V lost 2 bases, J lost 11 bases, and 18 bases lay in between. The CDR3 length is 14 residues. CDR3 loop: CASSLVQGSLRAFF. The DNA of the CDR3 is TGTGCCAGCAGTTTAGTACAGGGCAGCTTGCGTGCTTTCTTT.

V usage is TRBV9 and J usage is TRBJ2-1, with 8 positions matching TRBD2. The J call may be incorrect, as the DNA end agrees better with TRBJ2-7. Germline loops: CDR1 SGDLS, CDR2 YYNGEE. This CDR3 region has 17 residues. CDR3 protein: CASSEEPGLGSYNEQYF. In nucleotides, the CDR3 is TGTGCCAGCAGCGAGGAACCGGGACTAGGGTCCTACAATGAGCAGTACTTC.

The chain links TRBV20-1 to TRBJ2-1; TRBD1 or TRBD2 may be the D gene (6 bases each). Germline V gene sequence: CDR1 DFQATT, CDR2 SNEGSKA (reference sequence). The V end lost 5 bases, the J end lost 9 bases, and 17 bases lay between the germline ends. The CDR3 sequence is 13 residues long. The CDR3 sequence is CSAPRTGAGEQFF. The CDR3 DNA reads TGCAGTGCTCCGAGGACGGGGGCAGGTGAGCAGTTCTTC.

This chain links TRBV12-3 or TRBV12-4 with TRBJ2-1, with 13 bases identical to TRBD2. This CDR3 has 18 amino acids. J gave up 4 bases and V 5 bases, and 11 bases lay outside the gene matches. The CDR3 bases are TGTGCCAGCAGTCCCCGGACTAGCGGGAGTTTGATGTACAATGAGCAGTTCTTC. Protein sequence: CASSPRTSGSLMYNEQFF.

The chain's CDR3 is CASSLDGMTAGGYTF. CDR3 DNA sequence: TGTGCCAGCAGCTTAGACGGGATGACCGCCGGTGGCTACACCTTC. The genes are TRBV7-8 and TRBJ1-2; D gene unclear. CDR3 length: 15 amino acids. Germline assignment: CDR1 SGHVS and CDR2 FQNEAQ. Trimming cost V 1 base and J 7 bases, with 16 bases left between them.

The chain has TRBV21-1 and TRBJ2-6; TRBD1 is the table's D call and was not checked against the DNA. TRBV21-1 is noted as a pseudogene. The CDR3 contains 17 residues. Here the CDR3 DNA reads TGTGCCAGCAGTAAGACAGGGGCCTGCTCTGGGGCCAACGTCCTGACTTTC. The encoded protein is CASSKTGACSGANVLTF.

J is TRBJ2-7 and V is TRBV3-1; no definite D call. The V gene lost 3 bases and the J gene lost 0 bases, with 15 bases spanning the gap. Germline CDR1 LGHDT, CDR2 YNNKEL (reference sequence). The CDR3 is 16 residues long. The CDR3 reads CASSQYPRQSSYEQYF. CDR3 coding DNA: TGTGCCAGCAGCCAGTACCCCCGGCAGAGCTCCTACGAGCAGTACTTC.

This chain connects TRBV4-2 to TRBJ2-7, with 9 bases that match TRBD2. Trimming removed 0 bases from V and 4 bases from J; junction bases left unmatched: 13. Germline CDR1 reads LGHNA; CDR2 reads YNFKEQ. The CDR3 covers 18 residues. The CDR3 region is CASSQDRGRGLAHYEQYF. In nucleotides, the CDR3 is TGTGCCAGCAGCCAAGATAGGGGCAGGGGACTAGCCCATTACGAGCAGTACTTC.

The chain is built from TRBV20-1 and TRBJ2-2; 7 bases align to TRBD1. The germline gives CDR1 DFQATT, CDR2 SNEGSKA (reference sequence). Trimming took 2 bases from V and 0 from J; bases not matched to a gene: 12. The length of the CDR3 is 18 residues. In DNA form, the CDR3 reads TGCAGTGCTAGAAGGACAGGCCAAAGAAACGCGAACACCGGGGAGCTGTTTTTT. Amino acids: CSARRTGQRNANTGELFF.

V and J are TRBV3-1 and TRBJ1-6; unclear D gene. Germline lookup yields CDR1 LGHDT and CDR2 YNNKEL (reference sequence). CDR3 size: 12 residues. Trimming left V 1 base short and J 14 bases short, with 9 bases between. The CDR3 here is CASSQGPVTLHF. In DNA, the CDR3 is TGTGCCAGCAGCCAAGGTCCTGTTACCCTCCACTTT.

The table lists this clonotype with a count of one. The chain carries TRBV7-9 and TRBJ2-1, with D perhaps TRBD1 (7 bases). The CDR3 spans 15 residues. From germline, CDR1 is SEHNR and CDR2 FQNEAQ (reference sequence). V dropped 0 bases and J dropped 10 bases, with 16 bases sitting between them. The CDR3 here is CASSLAPTGRSEQFF. The CDR3 DNA sequence: TGTGCCAGCAGCTTAGCCCCGACAGGGAGGTCCGAGCAGTTCTTC.

This sequence joins TRBV12-3 or TRBV12-4 and TRBJ1-2, with D unresolved. Trimming cost V 7 bases and J 3 bases, with 15 bases left between them. The CDR3 sequence is 14 residues long. The DNA of the CDR3 is TGTGCCAGCACCCCTACCGGGAGGGACTATGGCTACACCTTC. Residues: CASTPTGRDYGYTF.

The rearrangement uses TRBV12-3 or TRBV12-4 and TRBJ1-2, with unresolved D. Trimming left V 5 bases short and J 7 bases short, with 11 bases between. This CDR3 contains 12 residues. CDR3 nucleotides: TGTGCCAGCAGTCCGGAAGGGTGTGGCTACACCTTC. Translated, it gives CASSPEGCGYTF.

This clonotype showed up just a few times. This chain connects TRBV27 to TRBJ2-5; the match to TRBD2 covers 11 bases. There are 16 residues in the CDR3. Germline CDR1 is MNHEY and CDR2 is SMNVEV (reference sequence). The trim removed 2 bases at V and 5 bases at J, leaving 7 bases unmatched. For the CDR3, the DNA is TGTGCCAGCAGTTTACTGGGTAGCGGGAGGGCCGAGACCCAGTACTTC. Amino acids: CASSLLGSGRAETQYF.

This clonotype was detected a few times. The chain employs TRBV11-2 and TRBJ2-2; 12 nucleotides line up with TRBD2. The germline V gene has CDR1 SGHAT and CDR2 FQNNGV. This CDR3 is built from 18 residues. The ends lost 5 bases at V and 2 bases at J; junction bases unmatched: 9. The CDR3 loop is CASSRTGTSGRNTGELFF. As DNA, the CDR3 is TGTGCCAGCAGCCGTACTGGGACTAGCGGGCGTAACACCGGGGAGCTGTTTTTT.

This chain links TRBV7-2 with TRBJ2-1, with TRBD2 as a possible D gene (6 bases). The CDR3 has 15 residues. The V end was cut by 5 bases, the J end by 4 bases, with 15 bases between. Germline CDR1 reads SGHTA; CDR2 reads FQGNSA. This chain's CDR3 is CASSPQLASYNEQFF. The CDR3 bases are TGTGCCAGCAGCCCTCAACTAGCTAGTTACAATGAGCAGTTCTTC.

The rearrangement uses TRBV6-1 and TRBJ1-4; D is unresolved. CDR3 length: 14 amino acids. Germline values: CDR1 MNHNS, CDR2 SASEGT. Trimming shortened V by 7 bases and J by 0 bases, and 9 bases separated the two germline ends. This CDR3 is CASTHGSTNEKLFF. CDR3 sequence (DNA): TGTGCCAGCACCCACGGGTCAACTAATGAAAAACTGTTTTTT.